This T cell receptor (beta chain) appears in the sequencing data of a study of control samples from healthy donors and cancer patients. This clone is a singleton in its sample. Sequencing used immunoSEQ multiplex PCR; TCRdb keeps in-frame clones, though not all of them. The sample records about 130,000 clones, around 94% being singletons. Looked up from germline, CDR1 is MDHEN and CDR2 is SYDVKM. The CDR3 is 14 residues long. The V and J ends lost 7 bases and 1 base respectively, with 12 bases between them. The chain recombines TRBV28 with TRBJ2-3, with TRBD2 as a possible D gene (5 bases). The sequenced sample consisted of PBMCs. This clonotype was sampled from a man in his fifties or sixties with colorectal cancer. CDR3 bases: TGTGCCAGCACCTCATTCGGGGGCACAGATACGCAGTATTTT. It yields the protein CASTSFGGTDTQYF.